These 18 T cell receptor beta chains originate from one sample sequenced in a study of shared clonotypes between healthy human individuals. Assay used: immunoSEQ multiplex PCR; TCRdb lists only in-frame clones, some missing. The sample lists some 2,100,000 clones, roughly 91% seen once, with about 1.5% in the top ten. Naive CD8 populations comprised CD45RO-negative cells positively selected for CCR7, excluding terminally differentiated effector memory CD45RA+ cells. Sequenced sample: naive CD8+ T cells from PBMCs. All receptors come from a man aged 18 to 29 in good health. Some clones in this sample may be carry-over from other donors' samples.

This chain joins TRBV9 and TRBJ2-7; D possibly corresponds to TRBD1 (5 bases). The ends were cut back, 0 bases at V and 3 bases at J, with 13 bases in the middle. The germline V gene has CDR1 SGDLS and CDR2 YYNGEE. There are 15 residues in the CDR3. The CDR3, as DNA: TGTGCCAGCAGCGTAGGTGACAGTTCCCGCTACGAGCAGTACTTC. Residues: CASSVGDSSRYEQYF. Full variable domain (rest looked up from reference TRBV9 and TRBJ2-7): DSGVTQTPKHLITATGQRVTLRCSPRSGDLSVYWYQQSLDQGLQFLIQYYNGEERAKGNILERFSAQQFPDLHSELNLSSLELGDSALYFCASSVGDSSRYEQYFGPGTRLTVT.

The chain couples TRBV29-1 to TRBJ2-2; D call uncertain. CDR3 length: 14 residues. CDR1 is SQVTM and CDR2 is ANQGSEA in the germline V gene. Trimming stripped 6 bases from V and 4 bases from J, with 15 bases between. CDR3 region: CSVIQLGLTGELFF. In DNA, the CDR3 is TGCAGCGTGATCCAGTTAGGCCTCACCGGGGAGCTGTTTTTT.

The genes are TRBV28 and TRBJ1-5; possibly TRBD1 for D (5 bases). CDR1 is MDHEN, CDR2 SYDVKM, per germline. The CDR3 runs 16 residues. V was trimmed by 2 bases and J by 5 bases, leaving 16 bases between them. CDR3 nucleotides: TGTGCCAGCAGTTTACGAGGGGCCCTCTTATATCAGCCCCAGCATTTT. Its translation: CASSLRGALLYQPQHF.

The genes are TRBV4-1 and TRBJ2-7, with D possibly matching TRBD2 (6 bases). Trimming shortened V by 4 bases and J by 3 bases, and 10 bases separated the two germline ends. Germline V gives CDR1 MGHRA, CDR2 YSYEKL. The CDR3 has 13 amino acids. In nucleotides, the CDR3 is TGCGCCAGCAGCCTAGCGGTCCGCTACGAGCAGTACTTC. Translated: CASSLAVRYEQYF.

This chain uses TRBV27 with TRBJ2-1; D might be TRBD2 (6 bases). CDR3 size: 13 residues. CDR1 and CDR2 from the germline V gene are MNHEY and SMNVEV (reference sequence). The V end was cut by 6 bases, the J end by 7 bases, with 13 bases between. CDR3 nucleotides: TGTGCCAGCAGCTGGACGGCGGGAAATGAGCAGTTCTTC. Its protein is CASSWTAGNEQFF.

The chain joins TRBV14 to TRBJ2-1; 8 bases are shared with TRBD1. Germline V lookup: CDR1 SGHDN, CDR2 FVKESK. CDR3 size: 15 residues. J lost 12 bases, V lost 3 bases, and 13 bases had no gene match. CDR3 sequence (DNA): TGTGCCAGCAGCCAGCACAGGGGGGCCGGAGACGGGCAGTTCTTC. Translated, it gives CASSQHRGAGDGQFF.

The genes are TRBV2 and TRBJ1-1, with a weak D call TRBD1 (5 bases). The CDR3 is 14 residues long. Germline CDR1 reads SNHLY; CDR2 reads FYNNEI. V lost 6 bases to trimming and J lost 6 bases, with 17 bases between them. The CDR3 is CASRPGDLGAEAFF. The CDR3 region has the DNA TGTGCCAGCAGGCCGGGGGACTTAGGCGCTGAAGCTTTCTTT.

The chain recombines TRBV7-3 with TRBJ2-7; a possible D gene is TRBD1 (6 bases). The CDR3 is made up of 12 amino acids. V gave up 4 bases and J gave up 6 bases, with 10 bases separating them. Germline V CDR1 and CDR2: SGHTA, FQGTGA. The CDR3 bases are TGTGCCAGCAGCTCCAGGGGCGGCGAGCAGTACTTC. Its protein is CASSSRGGEQYF.

The chain joins TRBV19 to TRBJ2-2; D gene uncertain. Germline V lookup: CDR1 LNHDA, CDR2 SQIVND (reference sequence). V was cut by 2 bases and J by 0 bases, with 10 bases left in between. CDR3 length equals 16 residues. The CDR3 nucleotides read TGTGCCAGTAGTATACTCCGGATGCCGAACACCGGGGAGCTGTTTTTT. This encodes CASSILRMPNTGELFF.

The V and J genes are TRBV27 and TRBJ2-1, with 7 bases lining up with TRBD2. V gave up 7 bases and J gave up 3 bases; unmatched junction bases: 6. The CDR3 runs to 14 residues. Germline V gives CDR1 MNHEY, CDR2 SMNVEV (reference sequence). CDR3 sequence reads: CASNSRENYNEQFF. CDR3 DNA: TGTGCCAGCAACTCGCGGGAGAACTACAATGAGCAGTTCTTC.

V is TRBV27 and J is TRBJ2-1; D may be TRBD2 (7 bases). Germline V gene data show CDR1 as MNHEY and CDR2 as SMNVEV (reference sequence). V was shortened by 0 bases and J by 4 bases, with 13 bases between the two germline ends. This CDR3 is built from 16 residues. The CDR3 DNA reads as TGTGCCAGCAGTTTATCAGCGGGACACCAATACAATGAGCAGTTCTTC. It is translated as CASSLSAGHQYNEQFF.

The chain links TRBV4-2 to TRBJ2-7; D unresolved. The V end lost 1 base, the J end lost 6 bases, and 4 bases lay between the germline ends. This CDR3 region has 11 residues. CDR1 is LGHNA, CDR2 YNFKEQ, per germline. CDR3: CASSQGPEQYF. CDR3 DNA sequence: TGTGCCAGCAGCCAAGGGCCCGAGCAGTACTTC.

The rearrangement uses TRBV10-3 and TRBJ1-5; 7 bases align to TRBD1. With 6 bases clipped from V and 5 bases from J, the junction kept 4 bases outside the gene matches. Germline V lookup: CDR1 ENHRY, CDR2 SYGVKD. This CDR3 spans 13 amino acids. The CDR3 here is CAISDRDDQPQHF. For the CDR3, the DNA is TGTGCCATCAGCGACAGGGACGATCAGCCCCAGCATTTT.

The chain employs TRBV7-9 and TRBJ2-7; the D call may be TRBD1 or TRBD2 (5 bases each). Trimming left V 3 bases short and J 5 bases short, with 14 bases between. In germline, CDR1 is SEHNR, CDR2 FQNEAQ (reference sequence). The CDR3 consists of 14 residues. CDR3 DNA sequence: TGTGCCAGCAGCTTGTTGGGGGAGAGGGACGAGCAGTACTTC. Translation: CASSLLGERDEQYF.

This clone appeared a single time. The rearrangement links TRBV7-9 to TRBJ2-2; no clear D gene. The CDR3 extends over 14 amino acids. Trimming removed 5 bases at V and 7 bases at J, with 14 bases between. Germline CDR1 and CDR2: SEHNR and FQNEAQ (reference sequence). Written as DNA, the CDR3 is TGTGCCAGCAGCCCCCATGAAGGTTTCGGGGAGCTGTTTTTT. It codes for CASSPHEGFGELFF.

The chain combines TRBV11-2 with TRBJ1-4; the D is unclear. CDR1 SGHAT and CDR2 FQNNGV come from the germline V gene. CDR3 length: 15 residues. V was pared by 5 bases and J by 4 bases, with 14 bases between. The CDR3 DNA is TGTGCCAGCAGCCCCACGTGGAGCCGTAATGAAAAACTGTTTTTT. Translation: CASSPTWSRNEKLFF.

The chain is built from TRBV19 and TRBJ2-7; 10 nucleotides agree with TRBD1. CDR3 length equals 16 residues. The germline CDR1 and CDR2 sequences are LNHDA and SQIVND (reference sequence). Trimming at V came to 7 bases and at J to 6 bases, leaving 15 bases not matched to a gene. The DNA for the CDR3 is TGTGCCAGTACCCAAGCCCCGGGACAGGGGTTGTGCGAGCAGTACTTC. Translated: CASTQAPGQGLCEQYF. Drawing the rest from reference TRBV19 and TRBJ2-7, the complete variable domain is DGGITQSPKYLFRKEGQNVTLSCEQNLNHDAMYWYRQDPGQGLRLIYYSQIVNDFQKGDIAEGYSVSREKKESFPLTVTSAQKNPTAFYLCASTQAPGQGLCEQYFGPGTRLTVT.

The J gene is TRBJ2-7, the V gene TRBV7-6; D may be TRBD2 (6 bases). CDR1 is SGHVS and CDR2 is FNYEAQ in the germline V gene. V was clipped by 4 bases and J by 1 base, with 14 bases between them. CDR3 length equals 15 residues. The CDR3 bases are TGTGCCAGCAGCTCAGAGACTAGTAATTCCTACGAGCAGTACTTC. This codes for CASSSETSNSYEQYF.